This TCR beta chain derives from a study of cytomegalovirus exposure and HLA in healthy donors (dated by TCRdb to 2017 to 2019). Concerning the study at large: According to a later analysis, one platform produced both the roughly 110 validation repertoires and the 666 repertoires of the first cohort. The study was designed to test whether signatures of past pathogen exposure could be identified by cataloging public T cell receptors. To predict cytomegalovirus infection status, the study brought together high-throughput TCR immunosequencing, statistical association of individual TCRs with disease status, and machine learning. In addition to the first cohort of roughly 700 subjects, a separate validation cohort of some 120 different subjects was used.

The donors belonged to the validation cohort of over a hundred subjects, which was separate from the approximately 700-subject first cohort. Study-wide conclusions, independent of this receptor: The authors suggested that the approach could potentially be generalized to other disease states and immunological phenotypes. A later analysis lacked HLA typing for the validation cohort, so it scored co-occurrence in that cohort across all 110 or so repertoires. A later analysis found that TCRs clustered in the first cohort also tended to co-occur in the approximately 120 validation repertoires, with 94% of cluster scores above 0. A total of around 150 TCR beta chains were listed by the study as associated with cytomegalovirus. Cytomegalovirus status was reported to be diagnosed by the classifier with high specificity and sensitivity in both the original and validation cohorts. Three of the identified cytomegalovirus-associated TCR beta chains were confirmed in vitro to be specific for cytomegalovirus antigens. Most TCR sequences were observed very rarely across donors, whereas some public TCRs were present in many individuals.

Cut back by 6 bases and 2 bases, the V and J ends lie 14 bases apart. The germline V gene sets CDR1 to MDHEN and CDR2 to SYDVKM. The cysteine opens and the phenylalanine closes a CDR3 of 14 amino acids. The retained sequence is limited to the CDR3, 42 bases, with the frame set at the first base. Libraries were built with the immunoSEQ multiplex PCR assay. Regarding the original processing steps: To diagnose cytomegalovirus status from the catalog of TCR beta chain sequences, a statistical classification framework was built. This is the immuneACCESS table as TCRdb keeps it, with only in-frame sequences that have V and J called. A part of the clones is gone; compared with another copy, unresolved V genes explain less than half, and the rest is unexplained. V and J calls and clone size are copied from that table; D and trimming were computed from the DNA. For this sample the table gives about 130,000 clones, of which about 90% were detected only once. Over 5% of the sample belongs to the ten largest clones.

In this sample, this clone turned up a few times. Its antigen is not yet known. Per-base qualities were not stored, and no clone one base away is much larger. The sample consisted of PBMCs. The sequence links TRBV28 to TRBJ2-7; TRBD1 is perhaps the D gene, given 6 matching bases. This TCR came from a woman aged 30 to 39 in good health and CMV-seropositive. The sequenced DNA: TGTGCCAGCAGCCGAACGGACAGCCCCTACGAGCAGTACTTC. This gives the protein CASSRTDSPYEQYF.